The TCR beta chain under discussion was sequenced for a study of early T cells in non-severe SARS-CoV-2 infection (dated by TCRdb to the early 2020s). A note on the overall study: Because TCR sequencing relied on bulk RNA taken from unsorted whole blood, pairing of alpha and beta chains was not possible. The investigation overall reported the following: Matching against VDJdb was skewed toward anti-spike CD8 responses, likely underestimated virus-specific expansions, and missed private and CD4 specificities.

A case-control design nested within a healthcare worker cohort in London, UK, was used, with weekly nasopharyngeal swab PCR tests and blood sampling performed. Between 23 and 31 March 2020, the week of the UK lockdown, healthcare workers were enrolled and then followed up weekly for as long as 16 weeks. Library construction relied on 5' RACE. The instrument given in TCRdb is NextSeq 500. The TCR library protocol attached unique molecular identifiers to individual cDNA molecules to correct for sequencing error and PCR bias. Both TCR alpha and beta chains were sequenced, and tight co-correlation was observed between alpha and beta sequence abundances in each sample. In the paper's pipeline: Decombinator V4 was used to perform V gene, J gene and CDR3 annotation of TCR sequences. Expanded TCRs were defined as changing significantly between any two time points under a Poisson model with p below 0.0001. TCR abundances were normalised to the total number of TCRs sequenced per sample and expressed as counts per million. MAIT TCRs were defined by TRAV1-2 paired with TRAJ12, TRAJ20 or TRAJ33, and iNKT TCRs by TRAV10 paired with TRAJ18. A search of VDJdb, accessed on 1 November 2021, was run for TCRs annotated to CMV, EBV and SARS-CoV-2, with TCRs annotated for multiple antigens excluded. The raw public reads went through TCRdb reprocessing: fastp at Q25, MiXCR clone calling, in-frame beta chains kept. Each entry merges the rows of one CDR3 protein and shows their most common DNA and genes. Clone size and V and J calls follow TCRdb, not the original study. This sample lists approximately 60,000 distinct CDR3 sequences; about 10% were detected once. 10% to 15% of the sample rests with the top ten.

The junction shows trimming of 4 bases on V and 1 base on J, and the gene matches do not reach 6 bases of it. From a lookup of the germline V gene (reference sequence), CDR1 and CDR2 are LGHDT and YNNKEL. From the cysteine through the phenylalanine, the CDR3 covers 15 amino acids. CDR3 DNA only is kept here, 45 bases in frame from base 1. This clonotype has a count of ten or more. Its antigen is not yet known. No per-base quality is available; no much larger clone lies one base away. The sequence is built from TRBV3-1 and TRBJ2-5, with 7 bases matching TRBD1. The source material was whole blood, sampled at baseline. The TCR sequence derives from an adult who was a healthcare worker with PCR-confirmed SARS-CoV-2 infection or an uninfected control (not recorded which). The CDR3 protein: CASSRPRTGQETQYF. The nucleotide sequence reads as follows: TGTGCCAGCAGCCGACCCCGGACAGGCCAAGAGACCCAGTACTTC.